This TCR beta chain originates from a study of blood T cell repertoires in COVID-19. The overall study: COVID-19 samples collected from the United States, Italy and Spain covered acute and convalescent phases. T cells, B-cell-depleted T cells, or PBMCs provided the cDNA or gDNA that served as material.

In germline, CDR1 is SGHDN, CDR2 FVKESK. The V gene end was trimmed by 8 bases and the J gene end by 4 bases; junction bases not matched to a gene: 2. The CDR3 extends over 13 amino acids. As handled by the study authors: Reference gene primer amplification gave estimated nucleated cell counts. This table comes from immunoSEQ multiplex PCR, and its TCRdb copy is limited to in-frame clones, with some not included. The DNA gave D and trimming, while V, J and clone size come from that table. The repertoire holds 100,000 to 120,000 clones, with 70% to 90% as singletons. The chain joins TRBV14 to TRBJ2-1; 10 bases are shared with TRBD2. This sequence originates from a human donor in a cohort sampled during active COVID-19. The sequencing input was peripheral blood. CDR3 region: CASRGLAYNEQFF. CDR3 DNA sequence: TGTGCCAGCCGGGGACTAGCGTACAATGAGCAGTTCTTC.